This T cell receptor beta chain was observed in a study of cytomegalovirus exposure and HLA in healthy donors. Primers: 60 Vbeta forward and 13 Jbeta reverse. Produced via immunoSEQ multiplex PCR; TCRdb's table is partial and in-frame only. This table holds tens of thousands of clones, approximately 80% found once. This sequence originates from a man between 25 and 39 years old in good health and CMV-seronegative. The sample comprised PBMCs.

CDR3 protein: CASSLIVRDEQYF. Written as DNA, the CDR3 is TGTGCCAGCAGCTTAATTGTTCGCGACGAGCAGTACTTC. The rearrangement links TRBV7-8 to TRBJ2-7, with D unclear. Trimming pared 2 bases from V and 5 bases from J, leaving 10 bases between. Germline-derived CDR1 and CDR2 are SGHVS and FQNEAQ. The CDR3 consists of 13 residues.